Following are 26 T cell receptor beta chains from one sample sequenced in a study of CD8+ T cells in alopecia areata. Treatment denoted: oral pan-JAK inhibitor, 5-10 mg twice daily. RNA extraction was followed by reverse transcription into cDNA, which acted as the sequencing template. Sequencing was performed with immunoSEQ multiplex PCR; in TCRdb, only in-frame clones are kept and a portion is missing. The data hold about 180,000 clones, with about 54% observed a single time. Sequencing used CD4+ T cells sorted from blood, obtained at week 56, from a patient treated with tofacitinib. The receptors were gathered from a human donor with alopecia areata.

In its sample, this clone was seen a few times. This chain uses TRBV5-1 with TRBJ2-4; 9 nucleotides match TRBD1. This CDR3 comprises 13 residues. The V and J ends lost 7 bases and 7 bases, in that order; junction bases with no gene match: 6. Germline CDR1 is SGHRS and CDR2 is YFSETQ. CDR3 region: CASRQGGSNIQYF. CDR3 nucleotides: TGCGCCAGCCGACAGGGGGGGTCCAACATTCAGTACTTC. Complete variable domain (other parts from reference TRBV5-1 and TRBJ2-4): KAGVTQTPRYLIKTRGQQVTLSCSPISGHRSVSWYQQTPGQGLQFLFEYFSETQRNKGNFPGRFSGRQFSNSRSEMNVSTLELGDSALYLCASRQGGSNIQYFGAGTRLSVL.

The V and J genes are TRBV18 and TRBJ2-1, with D maybe TRBD2 (6 bases). V shed 2 bases and J shed 7 bases, with 12 bases lying between them. This CDR3 spans 14 amino acids. Germline V gene lookup returns CDR1 KGHSH and CDR2 LQKENI. The CDR3 loop reads CASSPRRGVNEQFF. CDR3 DNA: TGTGCCAGCTCACCAAGGCGGGGTGTTAATGAGCAGTTCTTC.

A remark on this clone: A read error may produce the germline difference seen at one junction end. The rearrangement links TRBV27 to TRBJ1-6; tentative D call: TRBD1 (5 bases). CDR3 length: 15 residues. The germline gives CDR1 MNHEY, CDR2 SMNVEV (reference sequence). This chain's CDR3 is CASSLSQGYNSPLHF. CDR3 nucleotide sequence: TGTGCCAGCAGTCTATCGCAGGGTTATAATTCACCCCTCCACTTT.

Concerning this clone itself: The same CDR3 is also encoded by other DNA sequences in this sample. This chain uses TRBV14 with TRBJ2-7; 10 bases agree with TRBD1. Germline CDR1 and CDR2: SGHDN and FVKESK. The length of the CDR3 is 14 residues. The V gene end was trimmed by 4 bases and the J gene end by 4 bases; junction bases not matched to a gene: 4. CDR3 amino acids: CASSPRTGGYEQYF. Written as DNA, the CDR3 is TGTGCCAGCAGCCCCCGGACAGGGGGTTACGAGCAGTACTTC.

The CDR3 loop is CASSPRSALTGELFF. The CDR3 DNA follows: TGTGCCAGCAGCCCCCGGAGCGCTTTGACCGGGGAGCTGTTTTTT. This chain joins TRBV7-9 and TRBJ2-2, with D unclear. The CDR3 has 15 residues. V gave up 5 bases and J gave up 5 bases, with 15 bases separating them. In germline, CDR1 is SEHNR, CDR2 FQNEAQ (reference sequence).

Concerning this clone itself: Other nucleotide sequences from this sample produce the same CDR3. The chain is built from TRBV30 and TRBJ2-1; D unclear. Germline V CDR1 and CDR2: GTSNPN, SVGIG (reference sequence). The CDR3 contains 12 residues. Trimming cost V 0 bases and J 12 bases, with 12 bases left between them. The CDR3 here is CAWSVGWAGQFF. The CDR3 DNA is TGTGCCTGGAGTGTAGGATGGGCTGGGCAGTTCTTC. Looking up the rest from reference TRBV30 and TRBJ2-1 gives the full variable domain: SQTIHQWPATLVQPVGSPLSLECTVEGTSNPNLYWYRQAAGRGLQLLFYSVGIGQISSEVPQNLSASRPQDRQFILSSKKLLLSDSGFYLCAWSVGWAGQFFGPGTRLTVL.

This clone was found a few times. This chain's CDR3 is CSVEEGGIGNTEAFF. The DNA of the CDR3 is TGCAGCGTTGAAGAAGGGGGGATAGGGAACACTGAAGCTTTCTTT. The chain couples TRBV29-1 to TRBJ1-1, with TRBD1 as a possible D gene (6 bases). CDR1 SQVTM and CDR2 ANQGSEA come from the germline V gene. Trimming left V 0 bases short and J 1 base short, with 12 bases between. The CDR3 extends over 15 amino acids.

The rearrangement links TRBV30 to TRBJ2-7, with TRBD1 matching 9 bases. J lost 6 bases, V lost 0 bases, and 6 bases had no gene match. The germline V gene encodes CDR1 GTSNPN and CDR2 SVGIG (reference sequence). The CDR3 is made up of 14 amino acids. The CDR3 protein is CAWSVKQGAGEQYF. The CDR3, as DNA: TGTGCCTGGAGTGTAAAACAGGGGGCTGGCGAGCAGTACTTC.

The genes are TRBV5-1 and TRBJ1-1; D is undetermined. The length of the CDR3 is 14 residues. Germline-derived CDR1 and CDR2 are SGHRS and YFSETQ. V lost 1 base, J lost 5 bases, and 12 bases lay in between. The CDR3 loop reads CASSLMGSETEAFF. The CDR3 nucleotides are TGCGCCAGCAGCTTGATGGGGTCGGAGACTGAAGCTTTCTTT.

In its sample, this clone was seen once. The J gene is TRBJ2-7, the V gene TRBV19; tentative D call: TRBD2 (6 bases). Germline V gene sequence: CDR1 LNHDA, CDR2 SQIVND (reference sequence). This CDR3 comprises 14 residues. The V and J ends lost 3 bases and 3 bases respectively, with 12 bases between them. This CDR3 is CASSILGGDYEQYF. The CDR3 bases are TGTGCCAGTAGTATTCTCGGGGGTGACTACGAGCAGTACTTC.

V usage is TRBV5-1 and J usage is TRBJ1-1, with 7 bases identical to TRBD1. This CDR3 is 18 amino acids long. Germline lookup yields CDR1 SGHRS and CDR2 YFSETQ. V lost 3 bases, J lost 1 base, and 15 bases stayed unmatched. The CDR3 loop is CASSSNRGATTTNTEAFF. DNA for the CDR3: TGCGCCAGCAGCTCCAACAGGGGAGCCACGACAACGAACACTGAAGCTTTCTTT.

The count of this clone is one. The rearrangement links TRBV5-1 to TRBJ2-5, with TRBD1 matching over 7 bases. This CDR3 has 16 residues. Germline V gene sequence: CDR1 SGHRS, CDR2 YFSETQ. Losses at the gene ends were 0 bases for V and 0 bases for J; bases not matched to a gene: 5. CDR3 bases: TGCGCCAGCAGCTTGGGTGACAGGGAGTACCAAGAGACCCAGTACTTC. Translation: CASSLGDREYQETQYF.

The rearrangement links TRBV25-1 to TRBJ2-2; 7 bases map to TRBD1. This CDR3 comprises 15 residues. In germline, CDR1 is MGHDK, CDR2 SYGVNS. The J segment lost 1 base and the V segment lost 6 bases, leaving 5 bases of the junction unmatched. The CDR3 sequence: CASRTGDRNTGELFF. DNA of the CDR3: TGTGCCAGCAGAACCGGGGACAGGAACACCGGGGAGCTGTTTTTT.

This clone has a handful of counts. This sequence joins TRBV4-2 and TRBJ2-5, with 16 nucleotides matching TRBD2. Unmatched junction bases numbered 3, after V lost 1 base and J lost 1 base. The germline gives CDR1 LGHNA, CDR2 YNFKEQ. CDR3 length equals 18 residues. CDR3 coding DNA: TGTGCCAGCAGCCAAGTGGGACTAGCGGGGGGGATCCAAGAGACCCAGTACTTC. Amino acids: CASSQVGLAGGIQETQYF.

J is TRBJ2-5 and V is TRBV4-1; D is perhaps TRBD1 (5 bases). Germline V lookup: CDR1 MGHRA, CDR2 YSYEKL. The CDR3 has 15 amino acids. V lost 4 bases, J lost 5 bases, and 17 bases lay in between. The chain's CDR3 is CASSRMVGGAETQYF. DNA for the CDR3: TGCGCCAGCAGCCGCATGGTGGGTGGGGCCGAGACCCAGTACTTC.

This chain joins TRBV5-1 and TRBJ2-7; no firm D call. V was shortened by 4 bases and J by 3 bases, with 5 bases between the two germline ends. The germline gives CDR1 SGHRS, CDR2 YFSETQ. The CDR3 totals 11 residues. The CDR3 DNA reads as TGCGCCAGCAGCGACAACTACGAGCAGTACTTC. This gives the protein CASSDNYEQYF.

The chain couples TRBV29-1 to TRBJ2-7; no firm D call. The CDR3 covers 13 residues. Germline-derived CDR1 and CDR2 are SQVTM and ANQGSEA. V gave up 5 bases and J gave up 0 bases, with 11 bases separating them. The CDR3 DNA follows: TGCAGCGTTCGGGCAGGCCGCTCCTACGAGCAGTACTTC. Translated: CSVRAGRSYEQYF.

The chain employs TRBV6-1 and TRBJ2-2; 7 positions agree with TRBD2. Germline assignment: CDR1 MNHNS and CDR2 SASEGT. Trimming cost V 5 bases and J 5 bases; bases outside gene matches: 5. The CDR3 contains 14 residues. CDR3 amino acids: CASSRGDWTGELFF. The CDR3 DNA reads TGTGCCAGCAGTCGGGGGGATTGGACCGGGGAGCTGTTTTTT.

The CDR3 region is CALELRQGGLGNTEAFF. CDR3 sequence (DNA): TGTGCCTTGGAGTTGCGGCAGGGGGGCCTCGGGAACACTGAAGCTTTCTTT. V and J are TRBV30 and TRBJ1-1; 7 bases agree with TRBD1. CDR3 length: 17 residues. The ends lost 7 bases at V and 1 base at J; junction bases unmatched: 18. The germline gives CDR1 GTSNPN, CDR2 SVGIG (reference sequence). Full variable domain (missing parts from reference TRBV30 and TRBJ1-1): SQTIHQWPATLVQPVGSPLSLECTVEGTSNPNLYWYRQAAGRGLQLLFYSVGIGQISSEVPQNLSASRPQDRQFILSSKKLLLSDSGFYLCALELRQGGLGNTEAFFGQGTRLTVV.

This clone was counted between two and nine times. This chain uses TRBV4-2 with TRBJ1-2; no firm D call. The CDR3 runs 15 residues. The germline V gene has CDR1 LGHNA and CDR2 YNFKEQ. Trimming shortened V by 0 bases and J by 2 bases, and 10 bases separated the two germline ends. The CDR3 DNA sequence: TGTGCCAGCAGCCAAGAGAGGAGCAGGAACTATGGCTACACCTTC. Encoded protein: CASSQERSRNYGYTF.

This clone was counted a few times. The chain couples TRBV14 to TRBJ1-3, with D perhaps TRBD1 (5 bases). CDR1 is SGHDN and CDR2 is FVKESK in the germline V gene. CDR3 length: 17 amino acids. Trimming shortened V by 0 bases and J by 0 bases, and 12 bases separated the two germline ends. The CDR3 is CASSQDWGAHSGNTIYF. DNA of the CDR3: TGTGCCAGCAGCCAAGATTGGGGCGCTCACTCTGGAAACACCATATATTTT. Looking up the rest from reference TRBV14 and TRBJ1-3 gives the full variable domain: EAGVTQFPSHSVIEKGQTVTLRCDPISGHDNLYWYRRVMGKEIKFLLHFVKESKQDESGMPNNRFLAERTGGTYSTLKVQPAELEDSGVYFCASSQDWGAHSGNTIYFGEGSWLTVV.

The chain employs TRBV30 and TRBJ2-7, with D hard to call. This CDR3 is built from 13 residues. Germline V lookup: CDR1 GTSNPN, CDR2 SVGIG (reference sequence). Trimming left V 5 bases short and J 2 bases short, with 13 bases between. The CDR3 region has the DNA TGTGCCTGGGGGCGTCAGGCTCCCTACGAGCAGTACTTC. This codes for CAWGRQAPYEQYF.

CDR3 sequence reads: CAWSSLAGETQYF. The DNA of the CDR3 is TGTGCCTGGAGTTCCCTAGCGGGAGAGACCCAGTACTTC. This chain links TRBV30 with TRBJ2-5; 8 bases line up with TRBD2. This CDR3 spans 13 amino acids. V dropped 2 bases and J dropped 4; count of bases not matched to a gene: 3. Germline V gene sequence: CDR1 GTSNPN, CDR2 SVGIG (reference sequence).

V is TRBV30 and J is TRBJ1-1, with a tentative D call TRBD1 (5 bases). V was trimmed by 2 bases and J by 0 bases, leaving 10 bases between them. The CDR3 contains 14 residues. CDR1 and CDR2 (germline): GTSNPN, SVGIG (reference sequence). CDR3 in amino acids: CAWSLGRMNTEAFF. CDR3 DNA: TGTGCCTGGAGTCTGGGACGGATGAACACTGAAGCTTTCTTT.

The CDR3 DNA sequence: TGTGCCAGCAGTCTGCGGGGGTTTAGTGGCACAGATACGCAGTATTTT. Translated: CASSLRGFSGTDTQYF. The rearrangement joins TRBV27 to TRBJ2-3, with 7 nucleotides matching TRBD2. V gave up 5 bases and J gave up 1 base; unmatched junction bases: 9. CDR3 length equals 16 residues. The V gene's germline CDR1 is MNHEY and CDR2 SMNVEV (reference sequence).

This rearrangement joins TRBV5-1 to TRBJ2-1; 13 positions match TRBD2. The CDR3 covers 15 residues. Germline loops: CDR1 SGHRS, CDR2 YFSETQ. J gave up 5 bases and V 2 bases, and 1 base lay outside the gene matches. CDR3 DNA sequence: TGCGCCAGCAGCTTTGGGACTAGCGGGGACAATGAGCAGTTCTTC. This gives the protein CASSFGTSGDNEQFF. The full variable domain, in which reference TRBV5-1 and TRBJ2-1 provide the parts outside the CDR3, is KAGVTQTPRYLIKTRGQQVTLSCSPISGHRSVSWYQQTPGQGLQFLFEYFSETQRNKGNFPGRFSGRQFSNSRSEMNVSTLELGDSALYLCASSFGTSGDNEQFFGPGTRLTVL.